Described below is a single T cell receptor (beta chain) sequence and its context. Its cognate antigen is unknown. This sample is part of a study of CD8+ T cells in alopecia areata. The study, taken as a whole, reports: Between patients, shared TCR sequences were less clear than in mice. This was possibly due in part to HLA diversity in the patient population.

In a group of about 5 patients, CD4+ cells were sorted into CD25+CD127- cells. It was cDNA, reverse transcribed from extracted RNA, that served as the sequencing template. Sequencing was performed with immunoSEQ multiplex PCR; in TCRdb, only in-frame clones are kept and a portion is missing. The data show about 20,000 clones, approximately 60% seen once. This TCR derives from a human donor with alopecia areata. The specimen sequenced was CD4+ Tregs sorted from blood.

The CDR3 here is CASSLTQGLDTQYF. In nucleotides, the CDR3 is TGTGCCAGCAGCTTAACTCAGGGTTTAGATACGCAGTATTTT. The genes are TRBV7-3 and TRBJ2-3; possibly TRBD1 for D (5 bases). V lost 0 bases and J 5 bases, leaving 9 bases between the germline ends. The length of the CDR3 is 14 residues. Per germline, CDR1 SGHTA and CDR2 FQGTGA.